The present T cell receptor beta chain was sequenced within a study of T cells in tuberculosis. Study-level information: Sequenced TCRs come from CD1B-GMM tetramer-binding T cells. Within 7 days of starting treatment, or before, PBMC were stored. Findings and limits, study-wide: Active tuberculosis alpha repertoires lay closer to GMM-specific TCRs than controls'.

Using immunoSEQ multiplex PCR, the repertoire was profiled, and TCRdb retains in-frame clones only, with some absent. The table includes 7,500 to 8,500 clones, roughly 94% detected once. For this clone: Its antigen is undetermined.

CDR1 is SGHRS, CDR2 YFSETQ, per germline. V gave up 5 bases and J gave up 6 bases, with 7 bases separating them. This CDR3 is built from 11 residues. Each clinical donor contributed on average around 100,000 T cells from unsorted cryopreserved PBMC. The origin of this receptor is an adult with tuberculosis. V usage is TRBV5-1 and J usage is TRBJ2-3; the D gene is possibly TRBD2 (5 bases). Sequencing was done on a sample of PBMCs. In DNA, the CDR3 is TGCGCCAGCAGGGAGGCGGATACGCAGTATTTT. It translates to CASREADTQYF.